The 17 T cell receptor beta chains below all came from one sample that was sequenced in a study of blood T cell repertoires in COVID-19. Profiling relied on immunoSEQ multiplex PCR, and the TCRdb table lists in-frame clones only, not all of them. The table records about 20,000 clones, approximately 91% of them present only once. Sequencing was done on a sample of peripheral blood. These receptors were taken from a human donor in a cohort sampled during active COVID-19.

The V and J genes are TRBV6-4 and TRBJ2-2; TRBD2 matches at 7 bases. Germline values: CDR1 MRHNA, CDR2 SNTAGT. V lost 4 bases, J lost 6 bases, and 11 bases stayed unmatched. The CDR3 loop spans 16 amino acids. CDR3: CASSVLGAGSAGELFF. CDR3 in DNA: TGTGCCAGCAGTGTTCTCGGAGCGGGGTCGGCCGGGGAGCTGTTTTTT.

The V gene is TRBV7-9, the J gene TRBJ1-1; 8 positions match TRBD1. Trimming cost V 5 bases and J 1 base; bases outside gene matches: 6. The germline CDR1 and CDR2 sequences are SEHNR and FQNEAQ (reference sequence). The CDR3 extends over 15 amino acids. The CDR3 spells CASSPIQGGNTEAFF. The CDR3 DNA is TGTGCCAGCAGCCCCATACAGGGGGGGAACACTGAAGCTTTCTTT.

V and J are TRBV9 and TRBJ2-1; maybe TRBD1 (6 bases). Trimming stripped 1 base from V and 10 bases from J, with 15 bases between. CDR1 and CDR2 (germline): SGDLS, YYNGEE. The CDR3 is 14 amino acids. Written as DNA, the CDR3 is TGTGCCAGCAGCGTAACGGGTGCGAGGGGGGAGCAGTTCTTC. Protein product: CASSVTGARGEQFF.

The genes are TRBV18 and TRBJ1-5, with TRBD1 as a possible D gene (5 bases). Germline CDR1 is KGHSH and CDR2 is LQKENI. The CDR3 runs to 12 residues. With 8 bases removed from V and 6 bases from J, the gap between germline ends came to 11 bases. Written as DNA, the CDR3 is TGTGCCAGCACGCGCCAGGGTCAGCCCCAGCATTTT. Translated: CASTRQGQPQHF.

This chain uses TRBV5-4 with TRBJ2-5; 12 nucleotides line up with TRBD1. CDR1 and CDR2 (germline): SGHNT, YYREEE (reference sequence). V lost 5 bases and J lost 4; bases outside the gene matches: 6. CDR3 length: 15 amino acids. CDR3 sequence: CASREGQGARETQYF. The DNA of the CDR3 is TGTGCCAGCAGGGAGGGACAGGGGGCGCGAGAGACCCAGTACTTC.

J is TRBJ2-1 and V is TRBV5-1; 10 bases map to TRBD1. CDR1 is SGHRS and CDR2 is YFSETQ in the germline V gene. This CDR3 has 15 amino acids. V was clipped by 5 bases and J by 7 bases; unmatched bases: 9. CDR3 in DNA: TGCGCCAGCAGGCCCCTCGAGGACAGGGGGAATGAGCAGTTCTTC. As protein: CASRPLEDRGNEQFF.

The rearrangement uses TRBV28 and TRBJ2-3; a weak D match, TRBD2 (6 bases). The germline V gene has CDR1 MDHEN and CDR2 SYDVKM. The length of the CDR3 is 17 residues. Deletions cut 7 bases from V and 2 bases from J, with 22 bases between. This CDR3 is CASTLGGVRGITDTQYF. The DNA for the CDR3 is TGTGCCAGCACCCTCGGAGGGGTTCGCGGGATCACAGATACGCAGTATTTT.

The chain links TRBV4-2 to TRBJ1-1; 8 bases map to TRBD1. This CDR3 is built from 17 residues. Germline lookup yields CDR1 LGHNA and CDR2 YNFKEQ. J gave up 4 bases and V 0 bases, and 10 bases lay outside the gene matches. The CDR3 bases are TGTGCCAGCAGCCAAGATACCAGGGGGCGAAGGAGCACTGAAGCTTTCTTT. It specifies CASSQDTRGRRSTEAFF.

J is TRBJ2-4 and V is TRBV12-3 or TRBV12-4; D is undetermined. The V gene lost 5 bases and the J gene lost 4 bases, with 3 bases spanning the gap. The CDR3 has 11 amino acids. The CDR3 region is CASSPKNIQYF. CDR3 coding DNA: TGTGCCAGCAGTCCTAAAAACATTCAGTACTTC.

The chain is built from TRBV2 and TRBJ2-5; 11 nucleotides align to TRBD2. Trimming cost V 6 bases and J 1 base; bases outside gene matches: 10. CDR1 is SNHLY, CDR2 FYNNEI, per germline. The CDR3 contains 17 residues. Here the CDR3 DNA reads TGTGCCAGCAGGATCGGCACTAGCGGGAGCTTCCAAGAGACCCAGTACTTC. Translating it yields CASRIGTSGSFQETQYF. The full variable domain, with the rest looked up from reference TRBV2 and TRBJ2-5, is EPEVTQTPSHQVTQMGQEVILRCVPISNHLYFYWYRQILGQKVEFLVSFYNNEISEKSEIFDDQFSVERPDGSNFTLKIRSTKLEDSAMYFCASRIGTSGSFQETQYFGPGTRLLVL.

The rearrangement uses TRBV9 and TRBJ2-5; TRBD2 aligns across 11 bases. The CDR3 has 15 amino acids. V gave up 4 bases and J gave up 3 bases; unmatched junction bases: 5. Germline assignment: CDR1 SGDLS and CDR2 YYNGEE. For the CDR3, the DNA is TGTGCCAGCAGCTTTGGGACTAGCGGAAAAGAGACCCAGTACTTC. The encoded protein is CASSFGTSGKETQYF.

CDR3 nucleotide sequence: TGTGCCAGCAGCTCACCCGGGACTAGCGGGGACAATGAGCAGTTCTTC. Its protein product is CASSSPGTSGDNEQFF. V is TRBV7-9 and J is TRBJ2-1; 13 bases line up with TRBD2. The V segment lost 4 bases and the J segment 5 bases; nucleotides outside the gene matches: 5. The length of the CDR3 is 16 residues. Germline CDR1 SEHNR, CDR2 FQNEAQ (reference sequence).

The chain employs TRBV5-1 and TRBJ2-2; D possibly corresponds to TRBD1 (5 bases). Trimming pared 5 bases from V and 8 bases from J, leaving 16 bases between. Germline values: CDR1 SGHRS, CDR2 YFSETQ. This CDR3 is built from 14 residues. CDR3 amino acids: CASRNQARGGELFF. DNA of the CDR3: TGCGCCAGCAGAAACCAGGCAAGGGGTGGGGAGCTGTTTTTT.

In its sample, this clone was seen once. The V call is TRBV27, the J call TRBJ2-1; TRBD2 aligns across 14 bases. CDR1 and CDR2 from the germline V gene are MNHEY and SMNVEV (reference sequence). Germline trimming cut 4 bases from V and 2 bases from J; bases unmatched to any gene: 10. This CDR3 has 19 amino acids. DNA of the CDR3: TGTGCCAGCAGTTACTCCCCCAGACTAGCGGGAGGGACCTACAATGAGCAGTTCTTC. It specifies CASSYSPRLAGGTYNEQFF.

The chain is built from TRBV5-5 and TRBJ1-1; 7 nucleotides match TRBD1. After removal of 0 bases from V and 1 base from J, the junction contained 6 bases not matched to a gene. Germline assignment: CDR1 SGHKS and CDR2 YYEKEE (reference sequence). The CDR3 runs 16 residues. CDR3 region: CASSLAGRDRNTEAFF. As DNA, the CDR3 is TGTGCCAGCAGCTTGGCCGGGCGGGACAGGAACACTGAAGCTTTCTTT.

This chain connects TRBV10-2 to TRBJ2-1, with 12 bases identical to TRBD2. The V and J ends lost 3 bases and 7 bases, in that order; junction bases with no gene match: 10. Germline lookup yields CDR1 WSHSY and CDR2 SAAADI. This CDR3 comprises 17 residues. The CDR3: CASSELPSGRAGNEQFF. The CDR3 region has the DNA TGCGCCAGCAGTGAACTTCCTAGCGGGAGGGCCGGGAATGAGCAGTTCTTC.

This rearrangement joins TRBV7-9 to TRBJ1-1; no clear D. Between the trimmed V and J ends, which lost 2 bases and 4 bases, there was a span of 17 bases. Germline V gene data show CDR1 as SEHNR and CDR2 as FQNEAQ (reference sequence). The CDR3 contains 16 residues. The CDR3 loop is CASSLSIGVSGTEAFF. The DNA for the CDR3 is TGTGCCAGCAGCTTAAGTATCGGAGTGAGTGGCACTGAAGCTTTCTTT.